The clone carrying this TCR beta chain was counted a single time. Germline assignment: CDR1 SGDLS and CDR2 YYNGEE. The CDR3 sequence is 14 residues long. V was clipped by 0 bases and J by 5 bases, with 8 bases between them. The data were obtained in a study of shared clonotypes between healthy human individuals. Using immunoSEQ multiplex PCR, the repertoire was profiled, and TCRdb retains in-frame clones only, with some absent. The sample shows approximately 1.5 million clones, approximately 98.5% of them seen only once. The sequenced sample consisted of naive CD4+ T cells sorted from blood. Described subset: CD45RA+ positively selected. V usage is TRBV9 and J usage is TRBJ1-4; tentatively, D is TRBD1 (5 bases). The sequence came from a man aged 25-45 years in good health. The CDR3 bases are TGTGCCAGCAGCGTAGGACAGAGAAATGAAAAACTGTTTTTT. As protein: CASSVGQRNEKLFF.